The T cell receptor beta chain under discussion was sequenced for a study of regulatory T cells in long-lasting Graves disease (dated by TCRdb to 2020 to 2022). For the study in its entirety: Antithyroid drugs had been taken for less than 3 months by newly diagnosed Graves' disease patients. This study used TCR sequencing and RNA sequencing of peripheral blood to compare persistent Graves' disease patients against newly diagnosed Graves' disease patients. The study was registered as a clinical trial and conducted in China. A total of around 35 samples underwent TCR sequencing, from about 13 patients with persistent Graves' disease and around 20 patients with newly diagnosed Graves' disease.

Many counts were recorded for this clonotype. Its cognate antigen has yet to be identified. No base quality values were provided; no much bigger clone lies one nucleotide off. Beyond this particular receptor, the publication reports: The small sample size was acknowledged by the authors as a limitation that may reduce accuracy. Because the primary lesion, thyroid tissue, could not be accessed, the study looked at peripheral blood alone. Lower TCR Shannon entropy and fewer highly expanded clones were observed in persistent Graves' disease patients than in newly diagnosed patients, which suggested clonal expansion. Patients with persistent disease shared more public clonotypes (about 2,900) than newly diagnosed patients did (around 980). TRBV28, TRBJ1-2 and TRBJ2-5 were preferentially used in persistent disease, while TRBV20-1 and TRBJ2-1 were favored in newly diagnosed disease. Sequencing and analysis were restricted to the TCR beta chain.

The sample's time point label, decoded: newly diagnosed GD, antithyroid drugs for less than 3 months. RNA was extracted from PBMCs in TRIzol for both TCR sequencing and RNA sequencing. Graves' disease was diagnosed according to American Thyroid Association guidelines. Patients were recruited from an endocrinology department in Xi'an, China. Each patient gave about 10 milliliters of peripheral blood, collected in an EDTA anticoagulant tube. PBMCs were isolated by Ficoll Paque Plus density gradient separation without further T cell sorting. An Agilent 2100 Bioanalyzer and agarose gel were used to check RNA quality, and a NanoDrop 2000 was used to measure RNA concentration. The library was obtained by multiplex PCR. The instrument was an Illumina HiSeq 4000. To build TCR beta libraries, CDR3 regions were amplified by Arm-PCR using iRepertoire HTBI primers. Before sequencing, the PCR products underwent gel purification. The authors processed their data as follows. A total of roughly 58 TRBV and approximately 13 TRBJ segments were identified across samples and were used for gene usage analysis of CDR3 amino acid clonotypes. COPE and FqMerger were used to merge the filtered high-quality paired reads into contigs. Contigs were aligned with BLAST to IMGT TRBV, TRBD and TRBJ reference genes, and CDR3 was defined per IMGT. Any clonotype with a frequency above 0.1% was classified as a highly expanded clone. Shannon entropy served as the measure of repertoire diversity, while the Gini coefficient captured V-J evenness. A clonotype was considered public if more than one individual shared it. Using fastp trimming at Q25 and MiXCR clonotype assembly, TCRdb reanalyzed the public sequencing data and kept in-frame beta chains. Each record represents a unique CDR3 protein, reported with the most common genes and DNA among its rows. V and J calls and clone size were set by TCRdb, not the authors. In all, the sample holds about 430,000 distinct CDR3 sequences, and 15% of those were seen once. The top ten hold under 9% of the sample.

Germline trimming amounts to 6 bases on V and 2 bases on J, with 3 as the count of junction bases outside the gene matches. CDR1 WSHSY and CDR2 SAAADI were looked up in the germline V gene. The CDR3 measures 14 amino acids from cysteine to phenylalanine. Only the CDR3 part of the read is kept: 42 bases, read in frame from the first base. These records were also assigned to another study, of T cells in Graves' hyperthyroidism and ophthalmopathy. As described in the second report: Graves' hyperthyroidism was defined as stable when no progression to ophthalmopathy occurred over 18 months of follow-up. Hyperthyroidism patients were newly diagnosed, with disease duration under 2 months, and aged 18 to 65 years. Patients with uncontrolled infections, other autoimmune diseases, pregnancy or lactation were excluded. Diagnoses relied on clinical symptoms, serum thyroxine and TRAb, thyroid ultrasound and orbital computed tomography. A first-round RT-PCR of the TCR CDR3 used the HTBI primer set with the Qiagen OneStep RT-PCR kit. Most expanded thyroid clonotypes (frequency above 0.001) were also detected in blood, suggesting blood repertoires may reflect thyroid immune responses. In cross-validation, a model built on a 13 V-J signature told ophthalmopathy apart from stable hyperthyroidism with 85% to 90% sensitivity and about 81% specificity, and in testing the same model reached 80%/75%. In validation, the model predicted progression to ophthalmopathy a median of roughly 6.1 months before onset, with approximately 71% sensitivity and 72.22% specificity. A discovery cohort of roughly 100 patients, 43 with Graves' ophthalmopathy and about 60 with stable Graves' hyperthyroidism, was used to find distinguishing TCR V-J signatures. Prospective prediction of ophthalmopathy was tested in an independent validation cohort consisting of roughly 20 hyperthyroidism patients and around 16 patients who later progressed to ophthalmopathy. For training and testing, the roughly 97 patients in the discovery cohort were randomly divided in a 7:3 ratio. The study also compared thyroid tissue and blood T-cell repertoires from five or six Graves' hyperthyroidism patients. Once sampling was done, hyperthyroidism patients were given methimazole at a starting dose of 30 mg daily, whereas ophthalmopathy patients were given high-dose intravenous methylprednisolone. The libraries were constructed in a second round of multiplex PCR and then size-selected and purified. The libraries were sequenced on an Illumina HiSeq2000 using paired-end 100 bp reads. Raw data were processed with SOAPnuke, discarding reads with adapters, uncalled bases, mean Phred below 15, or no exact constant-primer or identifier match. High-quality paired reads were merged using COPE v1.2.5, and each unique nucleotide sequence was defined as a clonotype. MiTCR v1.1 was used to align clonotypes to the IMGT TRBV, TRBD and TRBJ reference segments. The analysis was restricted to V-J combinations with a frequency above 0.0001, which together covered 99% to 99.2% of the repertoires. The TCS score was defined as the ratio of F50 (clonal expansion) to E x V (chaos), calculated using BLOSUM62-based TCRdist between CDR3 peptides within each V-J. Welch's t-statistics and random forest reduced fewer than 600 V-J features to 10 to 15, which were used in a naive Bayes classifier (R e1071). Sample size was not statistically predetermined, and investigators were not blinded to group allocation. The paper describes TCR Vbeta CDR3 sequencing of about 140 peripheral blood samples, made up of fewer than 50 ophthalmopathy patients, 70 to 75 hyperthyroidism patients and 17 progressor patients.

Sequenced here: peripheral blood mononuclear cells (PBMCs), sampled at new diagnosis, from a patient treated with antithyroid drugs. Recombination joined TRBV10-2 with TRBJ2-5; 10 middle bases align to TRBD1. The source of this sequence is a woman aged 35 to 49 with Graves disease. Donor details come from another sample of the same person, matched by shared clones. The bases are TGCGCCAGCAGAGAGGACAGGGGGCAAGAGACCCAGTACTTC. This yields the protein CASREDRGQETQYF.